This paragraph reports one T cell receptor beta chain. No antigen is known for it. Base qualities are not at hand, and no much larger clone is one base apart. The cohort was made up of about 670 healthy bone marrow donors. At the time of sampling, every cohort member was nominally healthy, though immune exposures that went unrecorded were likely present. The donor tested CMV seropositive, placing the donor among the approximately 290 seropositive members of the cohort. A peripheral blood sample was provided by each donor, and peripheral blood mononuclear cells were used for TCR beta sequencing. The Qiagen DNeasy Blood Extraction Kit was used to extract genomic DNA from the blood cell samples. The data are from a study of cytomegalovirus exposure and HLA in healthy donors (TCRdb year 2017). About the full investigation: An earlier analysis of roughly 500 of the donors reported about 260 Gb of sequence data and about 120 million unique TCR beta sequences obtained from approximately 180 million T cells. Class I and class II HLA loci were covered by the typing at four-digit resolution. A later analysis re-analyzed previously published TCR beta repertoires from hundreds of donors and added high-resolution HLA genotyping to study TCR occurrence patterns. The study combined high-throughput TCR immunosequencing, statistical association of individual TCRs with disease status, and machine learning to predict cytomegalovirus infection status. A later genetic analysis took genome-wide SNP genotypes for about 65% of the 666 donors and used that subset as a discovery cohort. In the later analysis, no new phenotypic data were used to find candidate immune exposures; instead, reliance was placed on TCR beta sequences and their occurrence across donors. The T cell repertoires of around 730 subjects were profiled by immunosequencing and related to cytomegalovirus serostatus. Every repertoire in the discovery cohort had been generated on one and the same sequencing platform. In an earlier analysis of over 550 of the donors, high-throughput TCR beta sequencing was used to judge whether each TCR beta V gene segment behaved as functional or pseudogenic. Among the roughly 390 genotyped donors, around 81% belonged to the genetic ancestry cluster associated with self-reported Caucasian donors. Approximately 310 gigabases of sequencing data and approximately 91 million unique TCR sequences made up an early release that covered approximately 620 HLA-typed donors. Four to six DR-DQ haplotypes were handled as single units for association and clustering, since linkage in the cohort was strong. Along with the roughly 670-subject first cohort, a separate validation cohort of over a hundred different subjects was used. Alongside the repertoire data, information on donor age, sex, ethnicity and CMV serostatus was compiled. The study aimed to test whether signatures of past pathogen exposure could be identified by cataloging public T cell receptors. Across 398 genotyped donors of the cohort, an average of 235,054 unique TCR beta nucleotide sequences per donor were sequenced, and around 20% of those sequences were non-productive. Typing coverage varied by locus: about 629-630 donors for A, B, C, DRB1 and DQB1; under 550 for DQA1; more than 600 for DPA1; roughly 470 for DPB1. Overall study outcomes, separate from this receptor: Most TCR sequences were seen in very few donors, while some public TCRs were found in many individuals. Most CMV-associated TCR beta chains appeared to be HLA-restricted in a later analysis, and the HLA associations seemed to be driven largely by CMV exposure. According to a later genetic analysis, donors in an Asian-associated ancestry cluster had fewer N-insertions in productive TCRs than the roughly 670-donor mean. Linkage disequilibrium might explain the correlated functional status among segregating V segments, but an unknown experimental factor could not be excluded. Compared with equally common non-associated chains, HLA-associated TCR beta chains in a later analysis were more clonally expanded and had lower generation probabilities. A later genetic analysis associated a missense DCLRE1C variant with V-gene and J-gene trimming of TCR beta chains, and an independent cohort replicated the association. Strong co-occurrence of HLA alleles, especially DR and DQ, made assigning TCR associations to individual alleles difficult. According to the authors, the approach could potentially be generalized to other disease states and immunological phenotypes. Some IMGT-functional V segments, including TRBV6-2 and TRBV6-3, could not be distinguished by the 87-base-pair reads and were therefore excluded. Several of the top co-occurrence clusters appeared to be linked to parvovirus B19, influenza, CMV and Epstein-Barr virus, according to a later analysis. At a false discovery rate of 0.05, a later analysis linked around 17,000 TCR beta sequences to specific HLA alleles. In the study, some 160 TCR beta chains were listed as associated with cytomegalovirus. According to a later analysis, TCR association rates differed among HLA loci, with DRB1 alleles showing the most associated TCRs and HLA-C alleles showing the fewest. Because counts were too low, roughly 16 rarely observed V segments, including chromosome 9 orphons, were left out of the earlier analysis of some 600 of the donors. A few of the identified cytomegalovirus-associated TCR beta chains were confirmed in vitro to be specific for cytomegalovirus antigens. Because some donors lacked HLA typing at each locus, the association tests relied only on the typed subset. A group of highly shared sequence variants was considered likely to be a technical artifact of the sequencing pipeline. Only TCR beta chains were sequenced in this cohort, and the absence of alpha or paired-chain data limited detectable features. Roughly uniform sequencing depth across donors was assumed in presence/absence analyses, although this assumption may not hold. Cytomegalovirus status was reported to be diagnosed by the classifier with high specificity and sensitivity in both the original and validation cohorts. A further reported finding was that TCR beta sequences accurately predicted the HLA-A and HLA-B alleles for most subjects in the first cohort. Immune exposure information for the cohort was limited to CMV serostatus. An earlier analysis of approximately 590 of the donors showed that most TCR beta V segments appeared in productive rearrangements either about 87% or about 30% of the time, which broadly matched IMGT annotations.

The germline V gene (reference sequence) provides CDR1 SGHNT and CDR2 YYREEE. The V end loses 0 bases and the J end loses 0 bases, and a stretch of 10 bases separates them. Spanning cysteine to phenylalanine, the CDR3 consists of 16 amino acids. The CDR3 DNA has 48 bases and is translated from base 1. Libraries were made using the immunoSEQ multiplex PCR assay. The multiplex PCR relied on a mix of 60 forward primers for TCR Vbeta segments and 13 reverse primers for TCR Jbeta segments. The CDR3 region of rearranged TCR beta genes was amplified from genomic DNA with a multiplex PCR assay. The amplified TCR beta libraries were sequenced on the Illumina HiSeq System as 87-base-pair reads. Per the original workflow: A later analysis tallied tens of millions of unique TCR beta chains across the 550 to 850 repertoires, and approximately 12 million of those chains were shared by two or more donors. To remove PCR and sequencing errors, raw reads were error-corrected and collapsed into unique sequences using a nearest-neighbor algorithm that merged closely related sequences. Alignment of CDR3 sequences to IMGT reference sequences was used to assign V, D and J gene segments. For a sequence to be retained, at least a six-nucleotide match to both a V gene segment and a J gene segment was required. Rearrangements were called productive when the CDR3 lacked stop codons and stayed in frame with V and J; all others were non-productive. Following IMGT convention, CDR3 was defined as the stretch from the second conserved V-encoded cysteine up to the conserved J-encoded phenylalanine. Sequences without an unambiguous match to a single V gene segment were excluded from the earlier analysis of over 500 of the donors. An earlier analysis of fewer than 650 of the donors classified V segments as functional when productive rearrangements were above 56.7% and as segregating when the standard deviation between donors was above 5%. A statistical classification framework was built to diagnose cytomegalovirus status from the catalog of TCR beta chain sequences. In a later analysis, V and J genes were assigned by comparing TCR nucleotide sequences against IMGT/GENE-DB human TR gene sequences. In a later analysis, CDR3 sequences and most-parsimonious VDJ recombination scenarios were assigned using the TCRdist pipeline. In a later analysis, every TCR beta chain was defined by the combination of its CDR3 amino acid sequence and its V-gene family, and reads without a unique V-gene family were dropped. A later analysis removed 600 or so highly shared, low-generation-probability nucleotide sequences to deal with suspected cross-contamination and a sequencing artifact. A later analysis calculated a clonal expansion index for each public chain from normalized within-repertoire ranks of inferred template counts. In a later analysis, generation probabilities were computed using a VDJ recombination model fitted to out-of-frame rearrangements, and the results were checked against IGoR. A later analysis scored TCR-TCR, TCR-HLA and TCR-CMV co-occurrence with hypergeometric tests, applying a repertoire-size bias correction to TCR pairs. To estimate false discovery rates, a later analysis permuted the HLA or CMV assignments 20 times. A later analysis grouped co-occurring TCRs with DBSCAN, adding TCRdist sequence similarity when clustering within HLA-allele-positive subsets. Repertoires with fewer than 30,000 or more than 120,000 public chains were left out of co-occurrence clustering, as were five repertoires with anomalous nucleotide sharing. TCRdb mirrors the immuneACCESS table, restricted to in-frame sequences. Some clones are absent from its copies; in checked studies, under half trace to an unresolved V gene, and the reason for the others is unknown. V and J calls and clone size are copied from that table; D and trimming were computed from the DNA. Recorded for this sample are around 150,000 clones; about 63% of them occurred a single time. Less than 3.5% of the sample lies in the top ten.

The V and J genes are TRBV5-4 and TRBJ1-3, with no D gene named confidently. Sequencing used PBMCs. The TCR comes from a woman in her thirties or forties in good health and CMV-seropositive. The CDR3: CASSLGTPSSGNTIYF. The bases read TGTGCCAGCAGCTTGGGAACCCCGAGCTCTGGAAACACCATATATTTT.